This T cell receptor (beta chain) was identified during a study of CD8 T cells in Susac syndrome. Points on this clonotype: As yet, its antigen is unknown.

Sequencing of TCR beta drew on CD8+ and CD4+ T cells from blood. Patients with Susac syndrome fulfilled recently defined diagnostic criteria for definite or probable disease. General study results and limits: The study's TCR sequencing and HLA analysis covered a relatively small number of individuals, and the study acknowledged this.

Random hexamers primed reverse transcription of about 0.45 to 1 ug RNA. The authors amplified TCR beta CDR3 across 54 Vbeta and 13 Jbeta using immunoSEQ multiplex PCR. Each CDR3 protein is one row after TCRdb ran MiXCR on the immunoSEQ multiplex PCR reads. Of about 150,000 distinct CDR3 sequences listed, 85% to 95% are singletons. V dropped 0 bases and J dropped 8 bases, with 22 bases sitting between them. This CDR3 region has 17 residues. Germline V lookup: CDR1 SGHDN, CDR2 FVKESK. The chain links TRBV14 to TRBJ1-2; D perhaps matches TRBD1 (5 bases). The receptor was derived from a human donor with Susac syndrome. The sample taken for sequencing was CD4+ T cells from PBMCs. The CDR3 DNA follows: TGTGCCAGCAGCCAAGATCAGGGAAGAAGAGCGAGGGGAGGCTACACCTTC. Its translation is CASSQDQGRRARGGYTF.